The 11 T cell receptor beta chains below were found in one sample sequenced in a study of T cells expressing NK-cell markers. TCRdb reprocessed the 5' RACE reads and reports one entry per CDR3 protein, with no DNA. The sample table sets out around 470,000 distinct CDR3 sequences. Sequences were obtained from blood T cells: a sorted CD56 or NKG2C T cell subset, CD4+ or CD8+ T cells, or bulk PBMC T cells (not recorded which). The receptors shown here come from a woman in her 50s in good health.

The gene calls are TRBV12-3 or TRBV12-4 and TRBJ1-4; TCRdb picks TRBD1, but there is no DNA to check that call. This CDR3 spans 13 amino acids. CDR3: CASMGSGGGKLFF.

This chain joins TRBV5-1 and TRBJ2-3; TCRdb returns TRBD2, unconfirmable since there is no DNA. The CDR3 has 14 residues. Per germline, CDR1 SGHRS and CDR2 YFSETQ. CDR3 sequence reads: CASSLDRARDTQYF. Supplemented by reference TRBV5-1 and TRBJ2-3, the full variable domain reads KAGVTQTPRYLIKTRGQQVTLSCSPISGHRSVSWYQQTPGQGLQFLFEYFSETQRNKGNFPGRFSGRQFSNSRSEMNVSTLELGDSALYLCASSLDRARDTQYFGPGTRLTVL.

The chain links TRBV6-5 to TRBJ2-7; there is no DNA to check the TCRdb D call of TRBD2. The CDR3 loop spans 15 amino acids. The germline V gene encodes CDR1 MNHEY and CDR2 SVGAGI. The CDR3 region is CASSYEAGRAYEQYF.

The V gene is TRBV11-1, the J gene TRBJ2-1; the D call of TRBD2 rests on TCRdb alone, since no DNA is present to check it. From germline, CDR1 is SGHAT and CDR2 FQDESV (reference sequence). The CDR3 extends over 14 amino acids. The CDR3 sequence is CASSLVRPPNEQFF.

The chain carries TRBV4-2 and TRBJ1-3; TCRdb proposes TRBD1, but this gene call is untestable without DNA. There are 17 residues in the CDR3. Germline-derived CDR1 and CDR2 are LGHNA and YNFKEQ. The CDR3 spells CASSQGRATGGVDTIYF.

The chain has TRBV20-1 and TRBJ2-4; the D call from TCRdb, TRBD2, cannot be confirmed without DNA. Germline values: CDR1 DFQATT, CDR2 SNEGSKA (reference sequence). This CDR3 contains 14 residues. The CDR3 region is CSAKLGRPGDIQYF.

The rearrangement links TRBV7-9 to TRBJ2-7; the TCRdb call, TRBD1, lacks DNA for checking. Germline V gives CDR1 SEHNR, CDR2 FQNEAQ (reference sequence). There are 14 residues in the CDR3. CDR3 protein: CASSLEAIPNEQYF.

V is TRBV30 and J is TRBJ2-1; checking the TCRdb D call of TRBD1 is not possible without DNA. Germline values: CDR1 GTSNPN, CDR2 SVGIG (reference sequence). CDR3 size: 12 residues. CDR3 amino acids: CAWSVRGVEEFF. The full variable domain, its missing parts supplied by reference TRBV30 and TRBJ2-1, is SQTIHQWPATLVQPVGSPLSLECTVEGTSNPNLYWYRQAAGRGLQLLFYSVGIGQISSEVPQNLSASRPQDRQFILSSKKLLLSDSGFYLCAWSVRGVEEFFGPGTRLTVL.

The genes are TRBV5-1 and TRBJ1-4. The CDR3 consists of 14 residues. Germline CDR1 is SGHRS and CDR2 is YFSETQ. The CDR3 is CASSLEGPVAKLFF. The full variable domain, its missing parts supplied by reference TRBV5-1 and TRBJ1-4, is KAGVTQTPRYLIKTRGQQVTLSCSPISGHRSVSWYQQTPGQGLQFLFEYFSETQRNKGNFPGRFSGRQFSNSRSEMNVSTLELGDSALYLCASSLEGPVAKLFFGSGTQLSVL.

The chain recombines TRBV27 with TRBJ1-1. Germline V lookup: CDR1 MNHEY, CDR2 SMNVEV (reference sequence). There are 13 residues in the CDR3. CDR3 in amino acids: CASRVSESTEAFF.

The J gene is TRBJ2-5, the V gene TRBV29-1; TCRdb proposes TRBD1, but this gene call is untestable without DNA. The germline CDR1 and CDR2 sequences are SQVTM and ANQGSEA. This CDR3 region has 14 residues. CDR3 sequence: CSVVYGTGQETQYF.